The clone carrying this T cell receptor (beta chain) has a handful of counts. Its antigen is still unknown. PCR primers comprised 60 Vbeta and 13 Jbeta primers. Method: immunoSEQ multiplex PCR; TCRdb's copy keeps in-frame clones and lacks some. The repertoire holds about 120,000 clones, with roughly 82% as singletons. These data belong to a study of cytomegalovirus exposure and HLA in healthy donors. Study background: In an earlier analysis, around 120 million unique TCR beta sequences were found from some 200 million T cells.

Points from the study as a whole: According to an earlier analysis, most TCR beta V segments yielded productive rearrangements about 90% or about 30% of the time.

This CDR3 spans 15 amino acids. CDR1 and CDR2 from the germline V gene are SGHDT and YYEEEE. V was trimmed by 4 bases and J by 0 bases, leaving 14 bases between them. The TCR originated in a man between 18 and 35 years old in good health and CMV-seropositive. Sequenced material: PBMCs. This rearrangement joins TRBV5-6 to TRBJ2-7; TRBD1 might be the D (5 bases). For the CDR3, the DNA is TGTGCCAGCAGCCACCCCGACAGTGGCTCCTACGAGCAGTACTTC. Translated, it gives CASSHPDSGSYEQYF.